This entry describes one TCR beta chain. These data originate in a study of blood T cell repertoires in COVID-19. Study at large: Researchers got acute and convalescent COVID-19 samples from the United States, Italy and Spain. Sources were T cells, B-cell-depleted T cells, or PBMCs; the material itself was cDNA or gDNA.

In the authors' workflow: The assay estimated nucleated cells by amplifying reference gene primers. Libraries were prepared by immunoSEQ multiplex PCR; TCRdb keeps only in-frame clonotypes and omits some of them. That table is the source of V, J and clone size, and D and trimming were worked out from the DNA. The top ten clones hold about 11% of a sample with about 170,000 clones, roughly 80% of them seen once. V gave up 4 bases and J gave up 8 bases; unmatched junction bases: 5. Germline V gene sequence: CDR1 SGHAT, CDR2 FQNNGV. CDR3 length: 13 amino acids. The sequence came from a man between 70 and 80 years old with active or convalescent COVID-19. The specimen sequenced was peripheral blood. The chain is built from TRBV11-2 and TRBJ1-2; 9 nucleotides align to TRBD1. CDR3 sequence (DNA): TGTGCCAGCAGCTGGACAGGGGTACCAGGCTACACCTTC. It yields the protein CASSWTGVPGYTF.